Below are 17 T cell receptor beta chains sequenced from a single sample in a study of cytomegalovirus exposure and HLA in healthy donors. The PCR ran on 60 Vbeta and 13 Jbeta primers. Clones were sequenced by immunoSEQ multiplex PCR, and TCRdb holds only the in-frame ones, with some missing. This sample has roughly 180,000 clones, with approximately 84% found just once. Specimen: PBMCs. The receptors originated from a man under 40 in good health and CMV-seronegative.

V and J are TRBV5-1 and TRBJ1-2; D gene ambiguous. Between the trimmed V and J ends, which lost 0 bases and 8 bases, there was a span of 11 bases. The CDR3 covers 13 residues. Germline V gene lookup returns CDR1 SGHRS and CDR2 YFSETQ. Here the CDR3 DNA reads TGCGCCAGCAGCTTGGAGGCAGGATGGGGCTACACCTTC. Residues: CASSLEAGWGYTF.

The chain uses TRBV5-1 and TRBJ2-3, with TRBD1 matching 11 bases. Trimming at V came to 0 bases and at J to 2 bases, leaving 2 bases not matched to a gene. In germline, CDR1 is SGHRS, CDR2 YFSETQ. The CDR3 runs 16 residues. The CDR3 here is CASSLAGQGATDTQYF. Here the CDR3 DNA reads TGCGCCAGCAGCTTGGCCGGACAGGGGGCCACAGATACGCAGTATTTT.

The rearrangement uses TRBV5-1 and TRBJ2-1; the match to TRBD2 covers 12 bases. CDR3 length: 17 residues. Per germline, CDR1 SGHRS and CDR2 YFSETQ. The trim removed 3 bases at V and 9 bases at J, leaving 13 bases unmatched. CDR3 nucleotide sequence: TGCGCCAGCAGCTCGTTCGGTCGGACTAGCGGGATCGGTGAGCAGTTCTTC. Its protein is CASSSFGRTSGIGEQFF.

The CDR3 here is CASSFPRPNHRETQYF. The CDR3 bases are TGTGCCAGCAGTTTCCCAAGACCAAACCACAGAGAGACCCAGTACTTC. This chain connects TRBV28 to TRBJ2-5; no reliable D call. Trimming took 3 bases from V and 4 from J, leaving 18 bases between them. Germline V gives CDR1 MDHEN, CDR2 SYDVKM. This CDR3 contains 16 residues.

The gene calls are TRBV11-1 and TRBJ2-7, with a weak D call TRBD2 (5 bases). This CDR3 is built from 13 residues. Germline CDR1 is SGHAT and CDR2 is FQDESV (reference sequence). V shed 6 bases and J shed 4 bases, with 13 bases lying between them. The CDR3 spells CASRLASGYEQYF. The CDR3 coding sequence is TGTGCCAGCAGGCTCGCGTCGGGATACGAGCAGTACTTC.

This chain uses TRBV4-3 with TRBJ2-3; 11 bases agree with TRBD2. Germline CDR1 LGHNA, CDR2 YSLEER. Germline trimming cut 2 bases from V and 4 bases from J; bases unmatched to any gene: 14. The CDR3 length is 19 residues. As DNA, the CDR3 is TGCGCCAGCAGCCAAAACCCGTCTCTTACTAGCGGGAGCTCAGATACGCAGTATTTT. Protein: CASSQNPSLTSGSSDTQYF.

As to this clone: A read error may produce the germline difference seen at one junction end. The chain couples TRBV5-6 to TRBJ2-1, with 7 positions matching TRBD1. The CDR3 sequence is 12 residues long. Germline V gene data show CDR1 as SGHDT and CDR2 as YYEEEE. The DNA of the CDR3 is TGTGCCAGCAGCTTGAAAGGGGACAGTCCTATCTTC. Translation: CASSLKGDSPIF.

This rearrangement joins TRBV21-1 to TRBJ2-1; TRBD2 is the table's D call and was not checked against the DNA. TRBV21-1 is a pseudogene locus. The CDR3 is 19 residues long. This chain's CDR3 is CASIPEAWREALSYNEQFF. The CDR3 DNA sequence: TGTGCCAGCATCCCGGAGGCCTGGCGGGAGGCTCTCTCCTACAATGAGCAGTTCTTC.

The CDR3 nucleotides read TGTGCCTGGAGTGTTAGTCAGGGGATGTACGAAAAACTGTTTTTT. Its translation is CAWSVSQGMYEKLFF. V usage is TRBV30 and J usage is TRBJ1-4; a possible D gene is TRBD1 (6 bases). The CDR3 extends over 15 amino acids. V lost 0 bases to trimming and J lost 8 bases, with 16 bases between them. The germline gives CDR1 GTSNPN, CDR2 SVGIG (reference sequence).

V usage is TRBV5-1 and J usage is TRBJ2-1, with D perhaps TRBD2 (6 bases). CDR1 and CDR2 (germline): SGHRS, YFSETQ. Trimming took off 4 bases at V and 5 bases at J, with 16 bases between the two ends. This CDR3 region has 15 residues. CDR3 nucleotides: TGCGCCAGCAGCGCAGGATACGGAGGGAACAATGAGCAGTTCTTC. It codes for CASSAGYGGNNEQFF.

The rearrangement uses TRBV7-9 and TRBJ2-5; D is unresolved. The CDR3 has 14 amino acids. The germline V gene has CDR1 SEHNR and CDR2 FQNEAQ (reference sequence). Trimming removed 3 bases at V and 0 bases at J, with 8 bases between. CDR3 region: CASSFGEYQETQYF. CDR3 sequence (DNA): TGTGCCAGCAGCTTCGGAGAGTACCAAGAGACCCAGTACTTC.

This chain joins TRBV2 and TRBJ1-6; D is perhaps TRBD1 (6 bases). The CDR3 is 14 amino acids. Trimming pared 1 base from V and 8 bases from J, leaving 9 bases between. Germline CDR1 reads SNHLY; CDR2 reads FYNNEI. CDR3 in DNA: TGTGCCAGCAGTGAAGAGAGACAGGATTCACCCCTCCACTTT. Protein product: CASSEERQDSPLHF.

The genes are TRBV27 and TRBJ2-5; 10 nucleotides line up with TRBD1. Looked up from germline, CDR1 is MNHEY and CDR2 is SMNVEV (reference sequence). V dropped 0 bases and J dropped 5; count of bases not matched to a gene: 12. The CDR3 is 18 residues long. The chain's CDR3 is CASSLSTGGAIYLETQYF. CDR3 in DNA: TGTGCCAGCAGTTTATCGACAGGGGGCGCAATCTACTTGGAGACCCAGTACTTC.

The V call is TRBV9, the J call TRBJ2-2; 7 nucleotides match TRBD1. CDR1 SGDLS and CDR2 YYNGEE come from the germline V gene. V was pared by 3 bases and J by 3 bases, with 5 bases of the junction left unmatched. This CDR3 has 15 amino acids. Here the CDR3 reads CASSARGPDTGELFF. For the CDR3, the DNA is TGTGCCAGCAGCGCGAGGGGGCCAGACACCGGGGAGCTGTTTTTT. The entire variable domain, with the rest obtained from reference TRBV9 and TRBJ2-2, is as follows: DSGVTQTPKHLITATGQRVTLRCSPRSGDLSVYWYQQSLDQGLQFLIQYYNGEERAKGNILERFSAQQFPDLHSELNLSSLELGDSALYFCASSARGPDTGELFFGEGSRLTVL.

The CDR3 sequence: CASSHLGGDNEQFF. Written as DNA, the CDR3 is TGTGCCAGCAGCCACCTTGGGGGGGACAATGAGCAGTTCTTC. The chain is built from TRBV7-9 and TRBJ2-1, with 7 bases that match TRBD2. The CDR3 runs to 14 residues. The V gene's germline CDR1 is SEHNR and CDR2 FQNEAQ (reference sequence). J gave up 5 bases and V 5 bases, and 6 bases lay outside the gene matches.

The chain carries TRBV27 and TRBJ1-6; D is uncertain. V shed 10 bases and J shed 2 bases, with 12 bases lying between them. Germline V gene data show CDR1 as MNHEY and CDR2 as SMNVEV (reference sequence). The CDR3 spans 14 residues. This CDR3 reads CATRRIAYNSPLHF. In DNA form, the CDR3 reads TGTGCCACTAGGAGGATAGCCTATAATTCACCCCTCCACTTT.

This clone was recorded a few times. The chain employs TRBV27 and TRBJ1-1; maybe TRBD1 (5 bases). The V end lost 6 bases, the J end lost 5 bases, and 16 bases lay between the germline ends. The CDR3 is 14 residues long. Germline V lookup: CDR1 MNHEY, CDR2 SMNVEV (reference sequence). The CDR3 sequence: CASRVPGRGTEAFF. In nucleotides, the CDR3 is TGTGCCAGCAGAGTTCCAGGGCGAGGTACTGAAGCTTTCTTT.